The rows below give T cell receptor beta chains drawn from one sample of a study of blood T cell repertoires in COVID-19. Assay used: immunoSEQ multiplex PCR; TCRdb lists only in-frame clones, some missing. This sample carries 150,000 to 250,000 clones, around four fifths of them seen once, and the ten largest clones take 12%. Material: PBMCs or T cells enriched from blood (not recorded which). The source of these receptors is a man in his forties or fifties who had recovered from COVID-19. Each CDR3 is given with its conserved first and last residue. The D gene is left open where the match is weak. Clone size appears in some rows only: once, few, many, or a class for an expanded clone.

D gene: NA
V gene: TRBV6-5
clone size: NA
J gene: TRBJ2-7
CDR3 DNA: TGTGCCAGCAGTTACTCTGCGGACAGCTACGAGCAGTACTTC
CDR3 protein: CASSYSADSYEQYF

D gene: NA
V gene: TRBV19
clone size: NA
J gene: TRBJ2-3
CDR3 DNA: TGTGCCAGTAGTATGGGACTTTTCACAGATACGCAGTATTTT
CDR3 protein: CASSMGLFTDTQYF

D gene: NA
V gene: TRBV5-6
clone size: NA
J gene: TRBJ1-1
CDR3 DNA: TGTGCCAGTTACTACACGTTGAACACTGAAGCTTTCTTT
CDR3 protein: CASYYTLNTEAFF

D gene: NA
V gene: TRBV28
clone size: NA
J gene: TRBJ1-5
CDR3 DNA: TGTGCCAGCAGTTTACCGGGGGATAGCAATCAGCCCCAGCATTTT
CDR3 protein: CASSLPGDSNQPQHF

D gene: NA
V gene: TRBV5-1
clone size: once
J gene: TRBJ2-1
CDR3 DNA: TGCGCCAGCAGCTTGGAGCAAGAGCAGTTCTTC
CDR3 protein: CASSLEQEQFF

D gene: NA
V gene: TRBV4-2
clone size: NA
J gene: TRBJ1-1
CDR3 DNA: TGTGCCAGCAGCCAAAGGCCCGCGGGGAACACTGAAGCTTTCTTT
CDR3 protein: CASSQRPAGNTEAFF

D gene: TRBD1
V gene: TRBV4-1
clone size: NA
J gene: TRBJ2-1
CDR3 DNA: TGCGCCAGCAGCTTAAGAGGGACAGGGGGGTATGGTGAGCAGTTCTTC
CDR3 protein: CASSLRGTGGYGEQFF

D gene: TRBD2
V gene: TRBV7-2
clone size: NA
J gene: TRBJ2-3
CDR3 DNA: TGTGCCAGCAGCTCCGGGGGGGGAGTGGATACGCAGTATTTT
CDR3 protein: CASSSGGGVDTQYF

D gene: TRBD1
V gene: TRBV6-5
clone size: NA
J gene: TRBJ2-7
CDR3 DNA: TGTGCCAGCAGAAGCACAGGGGGCACAGAGCAGTACTTC
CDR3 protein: CASRSTGGTEQYF

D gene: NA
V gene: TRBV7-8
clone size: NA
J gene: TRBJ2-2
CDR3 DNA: TGTGCCAGCAGCCGAGCCTCCTCTAACACCGGGGAGCTGTTTTTT
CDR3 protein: CASSRASSNTGELFF

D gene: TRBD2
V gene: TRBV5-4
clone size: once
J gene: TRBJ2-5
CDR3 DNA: TGTGCCAGCAGCTTGGGACTAGCGGGATATCAAGAGACCCAGTACTTC
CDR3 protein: CASSLGLAGYQETQYF

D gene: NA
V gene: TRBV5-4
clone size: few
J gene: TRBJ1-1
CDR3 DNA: TGTGCCAGCAGCCTAGGAGGGGCCGCTGAAGCTTTCTTT
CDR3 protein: CASSLGGAAEAFF

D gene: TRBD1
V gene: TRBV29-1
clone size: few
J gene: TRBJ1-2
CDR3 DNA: TGCAGCGTTGTTACAGGGGATGGTGGCTACACCTTC
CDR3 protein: CSVVTGDGGYTF

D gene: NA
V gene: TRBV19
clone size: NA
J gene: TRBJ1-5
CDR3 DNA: TGTGCCAGTATAGGCAGGGGTGGCTTAAGCAATCAGCCCCAGCATTTT
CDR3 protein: CASIGRGGLSNQPQHF

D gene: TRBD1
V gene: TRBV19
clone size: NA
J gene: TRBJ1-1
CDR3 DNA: TGTGCCAGTACCCATGGACAGGACGAGGAAGCTTTCTTT
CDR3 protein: CASTHGQDEEAFF

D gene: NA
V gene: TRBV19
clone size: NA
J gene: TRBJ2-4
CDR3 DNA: TGTGCCAGTAGAGGAGGGACTGGAAACATTCAGTACTTC
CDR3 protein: CASRGGTGNIQYF

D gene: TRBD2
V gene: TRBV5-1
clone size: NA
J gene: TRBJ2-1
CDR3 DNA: TGCGCCAGCAGCTTGGGTGGTAGCGGGAGCAATGAGCAGTTCTTC
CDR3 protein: CASSLGGSGSNEQFF

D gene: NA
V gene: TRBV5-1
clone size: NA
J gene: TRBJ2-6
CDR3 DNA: TGCGCCAGCAGCTTGACTCTTACTGGGGCCAACGTCCTGACTTTC
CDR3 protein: CASSLTLTGANVLTF

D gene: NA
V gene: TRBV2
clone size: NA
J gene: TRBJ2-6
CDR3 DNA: TGTGCCAGCAGTGAATGGGGACTTTCTGGGGCCAACGTCCTGACTTTC
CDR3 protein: CASSEWGLSGANVLTF

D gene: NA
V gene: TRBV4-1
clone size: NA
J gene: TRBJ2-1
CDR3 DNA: TGCGCCAGCAGCCAAGGAGGTATTTCCTACAATGAGCAGTTCTTC
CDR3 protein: CASSQGGISYNEQFF

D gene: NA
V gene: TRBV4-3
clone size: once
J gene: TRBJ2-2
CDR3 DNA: TGCGCCAGCAGCCAAAGGGGGGGCAGGGGGCTAATCGGGGAGCTGTTTTTT
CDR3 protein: CASSQRGGRGLIGELFF

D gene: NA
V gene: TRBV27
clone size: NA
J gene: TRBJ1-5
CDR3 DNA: TGTGCCAGCAGTTCGGGACAAAATAGCAATCAGCCCCAGCATTTT
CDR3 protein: CASSSGQNSNQPQHF